The rows below give T cell receptor beta chains drawn from one sample of a study of control samples from healthy donors and cancer patients. This table comes from immunoSEQ multiplex PCR, and its TCRdb copy is limited to in-frame clones, with some not included. This sample carries over 150,000 clones, 85% to 95% of them seen once, and the ten largest clones take over 1.1%. Sequencing was carried out using blood. The receptors originated from a young man in good health. The CDR3 runs from the conserved cysteine through the conserved F or W. A D gene is named only where the DNA matches it firmly. Rows may omit the clone size; those that give it use once, few, many or a size class.

size	J	V	D	DNA	CDR3
NA	TRBJ1-1	TRBV9	TRBD1	TGTGCCAGCAGCGAGGGACAGGGGAATGTCGAAGCTTTCTTT	CASSEGQGNVEAFF
NA	TRBJ2-1	TRBV11-2	TRBD2	TGTGCCAGCAGCCCCTCGGGACTACCATACAATGAGCAGTTCTTC	CASSPSGLPYNEQFF
NA	TRBJ2-7	TRBV7-2	TRBD2	TGTGCCAGCAGCCGGACTAGCGGGGGGCCTTATGTTTCCTACGAGCAGTACTTC	CASSRTSGGPYVSYEQYF
NA	TRBJ1-2	TRBV15	TRBD1	TGTGCCACCAGCAGACGCGACAGGGCTGGCTATGGCTACACCTTC	CATSRRDRAGYGYTF
NA	TRBJ2-4	TRBV4-1	TRBD1	TGCGCCAGCAGCCAACCGCGGACAGGGAAAAACATTCAGTACTTC	CASSQPRTGKNIQYF
NA	TRBJ2-6	TRBV6-5	NA	TGTGCCGAGGGGCAGGGTCCTGTCCTGACTTTC	CAEGQGPVLTF
NA	TRBJ1-6	TRBV27	NA	TGTGCCAGCAGTTTGGGATCACCCGGACAGCTTCATTCACCCCTCCACTTT	CASSLGSPGQLHSPLHF
NA	TRBJ1-6	TRBV10-3	TRBD1	TGTGCCATCAGTGGGACAGGGGATTCACCCCTCCACTTT	CAISGTGDSPLHF
NA	TRBJ1-1	TRBV7-2	NA	TGTGCCAGCAGTTTCGACAGATGGAACACTGAAGCTTTCTTT	CASSFDRWNTEAFF
NA	TRBJ1-1	TRBV30	NA	TGTGCCTGGAGTGTACAGGGAATGTGGAACACTGAAGCTTTCTTT	CAWSVQGMWNTEAFF
NA	TRBJ2-2	TRBV24-1	TRBD1	TGTGCCACCAGTGACTCCAGACAGGGCCGGAGCCGGGAGCTGTTTTTT	CATSDSRQGRSRELFF
NA	TRBJ1-1	TRBV30	TRBD1	TGTGCCTGGAGACGGGACAGGCTAGCGGACACTGAAGCTTTCTTT	CAWRRDRLADTEAFF
NA	TRBJ2-3	TRBV10-2	TRBD2	TGCGCCAGCAATCTAGCGGGGGGCACTAGTGATACGCAGTATTTT	CASNLAGGTSDTQYF
NA	TRBJ1-2	TRBV9	TRBD1	TGTGCCAGCACCCCAGGGGACAGCCAGTACTATGGCTACACCTTC	CASTPGDSQYYGYTF
NA	TRBJ2-5	TRBV6-5	TRBD2	TGTGCCAGCAGTTCCCTCCTAGCGGTCCAAGAGACCCAGTACTTC	CASSSLLAVQETQYF
NA	TRBJ2-7	TRBV19	NA	TGTGCCAGTTATAGCCGGGACACTTACTACGAGCAGTACTTC	CASYSRDTYYEQYF
NA	TRBJ2-3	TRBV28	NA	TGTGCCAGCAGTTTCCAGGATACGCAGTATTTT	CASSFQDTQYF
NA	TRBJ1-3	TRBV10-3	TRBD1	TGTGCCATCAAGGGACAGCTACCCTCTGGAAACACCATATATTTT	CAIKGQLPSGNTIYF
NA	TRBJ1-1	TRBV4-1	NA	TGCGCCAGCAGCCAGCCAGGGCGATCGGAGGCTTTCTTT	CASSQPGRSEAFF
NA	TRBJ1-6	TRBV10-3	NA	TGTGCCATCAGTGAGTCGCCGGGGCTCCCCCTCCACTTT	CAISESPGLPLHF
few	TRBJ1-4	TRBV16	TRBD1	TGTGCCAGCAGCCAACCTGACAGGGACTCGCAGAAACTGTTTTTT	CASSQPDRDSQKLFF
NA	TRBJ1-2	TRBV12-3/TRBV12-4	TRBD1	TGTGCCAGCTCGGACAGGGGGGACGGCTACACCTTC	CASSDRGDGYTF
NA	TRBJ2-5	TRBV19	TRBD2	TGTGCCAGTAGTATTTCGGGGACTAGCGGTTCAGAGACCCAGTACTTC	CASSISGTSGSETQYF
NA	TRBJ2-7	TRBV9	NA	TGTGCCAGCAGCGTAGGACTAGTTCCCGAGCAGTACTTC	CASSVGLVPEQYF
NA	TRBJ1-3	TRBV12-5	NA	TGTGCTAGTGGTTTGGTGGTGGGCAGTTCCTCTGGAAACACCATATATTTT	CASGLVVGSSSGNTIYF
NA	TRBJ2-3	TRBV5-4	TRBD2	TGTGCCAGCACCCCGCGGGCGGGAGGATCCATAGATACGCAGTATTTT	CASTPRAGGSIDTQYF
NA	TRBJ1-2	TRBV4-1	NA	TGCGCCAGCAGCCAACCTGGAGACGGACTTTATGGCTACACCTTC	CASSQPGDGLYGYTF
NA	TRBJ1-2	TRBV27	NA	TGTGCCAGCAGTTGGAAAGGGGTGTATGGCTACACCTTC	CASSWKGVYGYTF
NA	TRBJ2-5	TRBV9	NA	TGTGCCAGCAGCGTAGCTCCCCAGGGCGCAGACCAAGAGACCCAGTACTTC	CASSVAPQGADQETQYF
NA	TRBJ1-2	TRBV30	NA	TGTGCCTGGAGTGTACTAAAGGGGGACTATGGCTACACCTTC	CAWSVLKGDYGYTF
NA	TRBJ2-1	TRBV4-1	NA	TGCGCCAGCAGCGAATTCGACAATGAGCAGTTCTTC	CASSEFDNEQFF
NA	TRBJ2-3	TRBV9	NA	TGTGCCAGCAGCGTAGGGGCGGGGGCGCGCACAGATACGCAGTATTTT	CASSVGAGARTDTQYF
NA	TRBJ2-5	TRBV7-2	NA	TGTGCCAGCAGCACTCAGGAGGGAGAGACCCAGTACTTC	CASSTQEGETQYF
once	TRBJ2-2	TRBV11-2	TRBD2	TGTGCCAGCAGCTCGCTAGCGGGGTGGACCGGGGAGCTGTTTTTT	CASSSLAGWTGELFF
NA	TRBJ2-2	TRBV5-5	TRBD1	TGTGCCAGCAGCTGGAGGACAGGGGGGAACACCGGGGAGCTGTTTTTT	CASSWRTGGNTGELFF
once	TRBJ1-5	TRBV19	NA	TGTGCCAGTAGTACTGGGACCAGTCAACAGCCCCAGCATTTT	CASSTGTSQQPQHF
NA	TRBJ2-7	TRBV7-2	NA	TGTGCCAGCAGCCAGGTGGGGGGCCTGCAGTACTTC	CASSQVGGLQYF
NA	TRBJ2-1	TRBV9	TRBD1	TGTGCCAGCAGCGTAGCCTCCGCACGACAGGGGAGGTACAATGAGCAGTTCTTC	CASSVASARQGRYNEQFF
once	TRBJ1-4	TRBV12-5	TRBD1	TGTGCTAGTGGTTCGCAACAGGGGGCTAATGAAAAACTGTTTTTT	CASGSQQGANEKLFF
NA	TRBJ2-7	TRBV6-5	TRBD2	TGTGCCAGCAGTTACCAACCGGGGGGAGGCGAGCAGTACTTC	CASSYQPGGGEQYF
few	TRBJ1-1	TRBV19	NA	TGTGCCAGTAGTCCCAAGTTTCTTTCGGGAGGCGCCTTAATAAAAGCTTTCTTT	CASSPKFLSGGALIKAFF
NA	TRBJ1-5	TRBV19	NA	TGTGCCAGTGGCAATCAGCCCCAGCATTTT	CASGNQPQHF
NA	TRBJ1-3	TRBV5-1	NA	TGCGCCAGCAGCTTGGGGCGAGGGGCCCAAAACACCATATATTTT	CASSLGRGAQNTIYF
once	TRBJ1-2	TRBV30	NA	TGTGCCTGGAGCCCTCGGGCAGTCTATGGCTACACCTTC	CAWSPRAVYGYTF
few	TRBJ1-2	TRBV3-1/TRBV3-2	NA	TGTGCCAGCAGCCTACAGGGTTATGGCTACACCTTC	CASSLQGYGYTF
few	TRBJ1-5	TRBV30	NA	TGTGCCTGGAGTGAGGGGACAATAGCAAATCAGCCCCAGCATTTT	CAWSEGTIANQPQHF